These T cell receptor beta chains were read from a single sample in a study of cytomegalovirus exposure and HLA in healthy donors. The assay was immunoSEQ multiplex PCR, and TCRdb's table has in-frame clones only and misses some. Here the sample spans under 250,000 clones, around 76% being singletons. Material for sequencing was PBMCs. The source of these receptors is a man aged 40-49 years in good health and CMV-seropositive. The CDR3 runs from the conserved cysteine through the conserved F or W. D genes are given only for firm matches. The size of a clone is reported for some rows only, either as once, few or many, or as a class for expanded clones.

v_gene	j_gene	d_gene	abundance	len	CDR3nt	CDR3aa
TRBV11-2	TRBJ1-2	TRBD1	NA	14	TGTGCCAGCAGCCAACCGCCAGGGGGCTACGGCTACACCTTC	CASSQPPGGYGYTF
TRBV15	TRBJ1-5	NA	NA	13	TGTGCCACCAGCGCTGAGAGCAATCAGCCCCAGCATTTT	CATSAESNQPQHF
TRBV5-1	TRBJ1-1	TRBD1	NA	14	TGCGCCAGCAGCAGCACAGGGGTTGGGACTGAAGCTTTCTTT	CASSSTGVGTEAFF
TRBV27	TRBJ2-2	TRBD2	few	19	TGTGCCAGCAGTTTAAGGGCAGGTAGCGGGAGAAAAAGCACCGGGGAGCTGTTTTTT	CASSLRAGSGRKSTGELFF
TRBV19	TRBJ1-5	NA	NA	15	TGTGCCAGTAGTATAATACACGGCGACTATCAGCCCCAGCATTTT	CASSIIHGDYQPQHF
TRBV10-1	TRBJ2-1	TRBD2	NA	16	TGCGCCAGCAGTGATATAGGAGCGGGAGCCTCTGATGAGCAGTTCTTC	CASSDIGAGASDEQFF
TRBV30	TRBJ2-1	TRBD2	NA	14	TGTGCCTGGACCCCCGGGACTAGCCCCAATGAGCAGTTCTTC	CAWTPGTSPNEQFF
TRBV27	TRBJ2-7	TRBD1	NA	13	TGTGCCAGCAGTTCCTGGGACAGCTACGAGCAGTACTTC	CASSSWDSYEQYF
TRBV6-1	TRBJ1-2	NA	NA	14	TGTGCCAGCAGTGAACAAGGCAGCGGGGATGGCTACACCTTC	CASSEQGSGDGYTF
TRBV5-5	TRBJ1-5	NA	NA	15	TGTGCCAGCAGCTTGACCGACAGGAACAATCAGCCCCAGCATTTT	CASSLTDRNNQPQHF
TRBV19	TRBJ2-4	NA	NA	12	TGTGCCAGTAGTATTGGTATGGAGATTCAGTACTTC	CASSIGMEIQYF
TRBV30	TRBJ2-1	TRBD2	NA	15	TGTGCCTGGAGTTTCATAGCGGGCGTCTACAATGAGCAGTTCTTC	CAWSFIAGVYNEQFF
TRBV7-3	TRBJ2-3	TRBD2	NA	15	TGTGCCAGCAGCTCCCTAGCGGGGGGCACAGATACGCAGTATTTT	CASSSLAGGTDTQYF
TRBV2	TRBJ2-3	TRBD2	NA	13	TGTGCCAGCAAGCGGGACCCCACCGATACGCAGTATTTT	CASKRDPTDTQYF
TRBV9	TRBJ2-1	TRBD2	NA	16	TGTGCCAGCAGCGTCCCTCGACTAGCGGGAGAGGCTGAGCAGTTCTTC	CASSVPRLAGEAEQFF